There are many counts of the clone carrying this TCR beta chain. Time point denoted: patch test 3, about 24 weeks after DPC sensitization. Sample treatment: therapeutic diphenylcyclopropenone sensitization with weekly scalp DPC. Unfractionated whole blood served as the source for total RNA extraction. TCRdb reanalysed the RACE reads using MiXCR and keeps one entry per CDR3 protein. The sample shows over 70,000 distinct CDR3 sequences, roughly 11% of them seen only once. This sample was taken from a study of human T cells and chemical hapten exposure. Study summary: Investigators sensitized 2 cm by 2 cm of upper inner arm skin with 2% DPC. Patch tests put 0.01% DPC on the upper back, and the results were checked at 6 days.

There are 12 residues in the CDR3. The germline V and J ends were trimmed by 5 bases and 4 bases, with 9 bases remaining between them. Germline V gene data show CDR1 as DFQATT and CDR2 as SNEGSKA (reference sequence). Sequencing was performed on whole blood, taken in connection with sensitization to the hapten diphenylcyclopropenone (DPC). The sequence was obtained from a woman in her 30s with alopecia areata. Some clones in this sample may be carry-over from other donors' samples. The genes are TRBV20-1 and TRBJ1-5, with D maybe TRBD1 (6 bases). CDR3 sequence reads: CSAEGGNQPQHF. CDR3 nucleotide sequence: TGCAGTGCTGAGGGGGGAAATCAGCCCCAGCATTTT.